A selection of T cell receptor beta chains follows, all from one sample in a study of blood T cell repertoires in COVID-19. TCRdb keeps only in-frame clones here, not all; method: immunoSEQ multiplex PCR. The top ten hold around 7.9% of the sample, which has about 460,000 clones, 70% to 90% seen once. The sequenced material came from PBMCs or T cells enriched from blood (not recorded which). All receptors come from a woman between 55 and 75 years old who had recovered from COVID-19. Both conserved end residues are part of each CDR3. The D gene is left open where the match is weak. Not all rows give a size; the values are once, few, many and, for expanded clones, a class.

d_call	clone_size	v_call	j_call	cdr3_nt	cdr3_aa
.	once	TRBV6-5	TRBJ1-1	TGTGCCAGCAGTTACGGGACCAGCGGGGCTGAAGCTTTCTTT	CASSYGTSGAEAFF
TRBD1	.	TRBV11-2	TRBJ2-7	TGTGCCAGCAGCATCTCGACAGGGGCCTACGAGCAGTACTTC	CASSISTGAYEQYF
.	.	TRBV5-5	TRBJ1-1	TGTGCCAGCAGCTTGGGCTTGAGCACTGAAGCTTTCTTT	CASSLGLSTEAFF
.	.	TRBV27	TRBJ2-3	TGTGCCAGCAGTTTGGCGGGTGGAAGCACAGATACGCAGTATTTT	CASSLAGGSTDTQYF
.	.	TRBV9	TRBJ2-3	TGTGCCAGCAGCCCAACCTTGGAGGCAGATACGCAGTATTTT	CASSPTLEADTQYF
.	.	TRBV15	TRBJ1-3	TGTGCCACCAGCAAATCGGGGTTTGGACGGCGCTCTGGAAACACCATATATTTT	CATSKSGFGRRSGNTIYF
.	.	TRBV9	TRBJ2-1	TGTGCCAGCAGCGTAAGACAGGCGTCCTACAATGAGCAGTTCTTC	CASSVRQASYNEQFF
TRBD1	.	TRBV6-5	TRBJ2-7	TGTGCCAGCAGACGACGACAGGGAGTGAACGAGCAGTACTTC	CASRRRQGVNEQYF
.	.	TRBV6-4	TRBJ2-2	TGTGCCAGCAGTGAACGAGTCGACACCGGGGAGCTGTTTTTT	CASSERVDTGELFF
.	.	TRBV18	TRBJ2-2	TGTGCCAGCTCATCCACATGGACCGGGGAGCTGTTTTTT	CASSSTWTGELFF
.	.	TRBV5-1	TRBJ1-2	TGCGCCAGCAGCGACGCGGGGGCAGAATATGGCTACACCTTC	CASSDAGAEYGYTF
.	.	TRBV15	TRBJ1-2	TGTGCCACCAGCAGAGAGAGCTATGGCTACACCTTC	CATSRESYGYTF
.	once	TRBV6-6	TRBJ2-5	TGTGCCAGCAGTTACGGCAGTCAAGAGACCCAGTACTTC	CASSYGSQETQYF
.	.	TRBV3-1/TRBV3-2	TRBJ1-6	TGTGCCAGCAGCCAAGATTTCGGGGGGAATTCACCCCTCCACTTT	CASSQDFGGNSPLHF
TRBD1	.	TRBV10-2	TRBJ2-7	TGCGCCAGTAATCCGGGACAGGGAATGCACGAGCAGTACTTC	CASNPGQGMHEQYF
.	.	TRBV19	TRBJ1-5	TGTGCCAGTAGTATCGGAGATGCTTACTCTCAGCCCCAGCATTTT	CASSIGDAYSQPQHF
.	.	TRBV5-4	TRBJ1-2	TGTGCCAGCAGCGTCGGGATTCCTAACTATGGCTACACCTTC	CASSVGIPNYGYTF
.	.	TRBV6-5	TRBJ1-2	TGTGCCAGCGGGATGGGGGGGGATGGCTACACCTTC	CASGMGGDGYTF
TRBD1	.	TRBV6-5	TRBJ1-4	TGTGCCAGCAGGCTACAGGGGGCTACTGAAAAACTGTTTTTT	CASRLQGATEKLFF
.	.	TRBV9	TRBJ2-5	TGTGCCAGCAGCGCGAGGGGGGGGACCCAAGAGACCCAGTACTTC	CASSARGGTQETQYF